This T cell receptor beta chain was obtained from a study of blood T cell repertoires in COVID-19. Germline CDR1 is SGDLS and CDR2 is YYNGEE. V was pared by 4 bases and J by 4 bases, with 7 bases of the junction left unmatched. The CDR3 has 16 residues. Profiled with immunoSEQ multiplex PCR; TCRdb holds only in-frame clones, not every one. This sample has just over 650,000 clones; around 90% occur once, and the top ten carry about 0.26%. The specimen was peripheral blood. This receptor was identified in a woman under 30 with acute or convalescent COVID-19. The chain carries TRBV9 and TRBJ2-5; 13 nucleotides agree with TRBD2. DNA of the CDR3: TGTGCCAGCAGCTCACGACTAGCGGGGGGCATAGAGACCCAGTACTTC. Protein sequence: CASSSRLAGGIETQYF.